This TCR beta chain was profiled in a study of blood T cell repertoires in COVID-19. Turning to the study itself: Both acute and convalescent COVID-19 samples were obtained from the United States, Italy and Spain. PBMCs, B-cell-depleted T cells, or T cells were the source of the cDNA or gDNA that made up the material.

Per the authors' pipeline: Amplifying reference gene primers gave estimates of nucleated cell counts. The method was immunoSEQ multiplex PCR; TCRdb's version includes in-frame clones alone and lacks a portion of them. V, J and clone size reflect that table, while D and trimming were determined from the DNA. Here the sample spans under 250,000 clones, roughly four fifths being singletons. V dropped 2 bases and J dropped 0 bases, with 11 bases sitting between them. The germline V gene has CDR1 KGHSH and CDR2 LQKENI. This CDR3 has 16 residues. The specimen was peripheral blood. The receptor's source is a woman aged 60-75 years with acute or convalescent COVID-19. The chain carries TRBV18 and TRBJ1-3; D is possibly TRBD1 (5 bases). CDR3 nucleotides: TGTGCCAGCTCACCATTAGGGGATTTCTCTGGAAACACCATATATTTT. Translation: CASSPLGDFSGNTIYF.